Shown below are 15 T cell receptor beta chains from a single sample sequenced in a study of T cell responses to AZD1222 COVID-19 vaccine. The table came from immunoSEQ multiplex PCR; TCRdb's copy has only in-frame clones and leaves some out. The data contain tens of thousands of clones, approximately 88% of them seen just once; the ten biggest clones take up about 9.1%. Source: peripheral blood, taken 28 days after the second dose of the MenACWY control vaccine. The receptors were sampled from an adult who received the MenACWY meningococcal vaccine as a control.

The rearrangement links TRBV5-5 to TRBJ2-1, with TRBD1 matching over 8 bases. Germline V gene data show CDR1 as SGHKS and CDR2 as YYEKEE (reference sequence). This CDR3 is built from 16 residues. The V gene end was trimmed by 0 bases and the J gene end by 7 bases; junction bases not matched to a gene: 9. The CDR3 here is CASSLAAGGGWNEQFF. The CDR3 DNA is TGTGCCAGCAGCTTGGCCGCAGGGGGCGGTTGGAATGAGCAGTTCTTC.

The chain has TRBV5-1 and TRBJ1-2, with D hard to call. The CDR3 has 15 amino acids. V gave up 0 bases and J gave up 8 bases, with 17 bases separating them. Germline lookup yields CDR1 SGHRS and CDR2 YFSETQ. CDR3 protein: CASSLEDEGNYGYTF. DNA of the CDR3: TGCGCCAGCAGCTTGGAGGACGAGGGCAATTACGGCTACACCTTC.

Here the CDR3 DNA reads TGCGCCAGCAGCCAAGATTTAGGGGGGGACAGGAGAGTCTCTGGGGCCAACGTCCTGACTTTC. This gives the protein CASSQDLGGDRRVSGANVLTF. V usage is TRBV4-1 and J usage is TRBJ2-6, with D possibly matching TRBD1 (8 bases). CDR3 length: 21 amino acids. Per germline, CDR1 MGHRA and CDR2 YSYEKL. Trimming shortened V by 0 bases and J by 0 bases, and 21 bases separated the two germline ends.

V is TRBV7-2 and J is TRBJ2-7; 7 nucleotides align to TRBD1. V was clipped by 5 bases and J by 5 bases; unmatched bases: 9. The CDR3 covers 14 residues. CDR1 and CDR2 from the germline V gene are SGHTA and FQGNSA. CDR3 region: CASSTRTGGNEQYF. The CDR3 DNA sequence: TGTGCCAGCAGCACAAGGACAGGTGGTAACGAGCAGTACTTC.

The chain links TRBV9 to TRBJ2-2; 9 bases agree with TRBD2. The CDR3 runs to 16 residues. Trimming removed 2 bases from V and 2 bases from J; junction bases left unmatched: 4. Germline assignment: CDR1 SGDLS and CDR2 YYNGEE. DNA of the CDR3: TGTGCCAGCAGCGTGAGGGGGACTAGCAACACCGGGGAGCTGTTTTTT. As protein: CASSVRGTSNTGELFF.

The J gene is TRBJ1-2, the V gene TRBV4-2; D is ambiguous. The V end was cut by 0 bases, the J end by 5 bases, with 19 bases between. The CDR3 length is 17 residues. Germline CDR1 LGHNA, CDR2 YNFKEQ. Here the CDR3 DNA reads TGTGCCAGCAGCCAAGATTATAAGGATTTGGCGTTTTATGGCTACACCTTC. Encoded protein: CASSQDYKDLAFYGYTF.

The rearrangement links TRBV2 to TRBJ1-2; tentatively, D is TRBD1 (5 bases). Germline CDR1 and CDR2: SNHLY and FYNNEI. The CDR3 sequence is 12 residues long. The V end was cut by 6 bases, the J end by 5 bases, with 10 bases between. The CDR3 DNA reads TGTGCCAGCAGCCGCGAGGGGTATGGCTACACCTTC. This sequence encodes CASSREGYGYTF. The whole variable domain, remainder taken from reference TRBV2 and TRBJ1-2, is EPEVTQTPSHQVTQMGQEVILRCVPISNHLYFYWYRQILGQKVEFLVSFYNNEISEKSEIFDDQFSVERPDGSNFTLKIRSTKLEDSAMYFCASSREGYGYTFGSGTRLTVV.

The V and J genes are TRBV5-6 and TRBJ2-7, with TRBD2 identical over 10 bases. The V segment lost 2 bases and the J segment 0 bases; nucleotides outside the gene matches: 11. The germline CDR1 and CDR2 sequences are SGHDT and YYEEEE. This CDR3 has 18 amino acids. The CDR3 DNA is TGTGCCAGCAGCTTATATTTTGGCGGGACTAGCGACTCCTACGAGCAGTACTTC. Amino acid sequence: CASSLYFGGTSDSYEQYF.

This chain links TRBV12-5 with TRBJ2-1, with a tentative D call TRBD2 (5 bases). The CDR3 totals 19 residues. V dropped 4 bases and J dropped 2 bases, with 24 bases sitting between them. CDR1 LGHNT and CDR2 FRNRAP come from the germline V gene. CDR3 amino acids: CASGSPSTPSGTPYNEQFF. The CDR3 nucleotides are TGTGCTAGTGGTTCCCCCTCGACCCCCTCGGGAACTCCCTACAATGAGCAGTTCTTC.

The CDR3 protein is CASSLRGGQGVYGYTF. DNA for the CDR3: TGTGCCAGCAGTTTAAGGGGGGGACAGGGGGTCTATGGCTACACCTTC. The chain joins TRBV28 to TRBJ1-2; 11 bases agree with TRBD1. Germline V CDR1 and CDR2: MDHEN, SYDVKM. V dropped 2 bases and J dropped 4; count of bases not matched to a gene: 6. This CDR3 is built from 16 residues.

This chain joins TRBV6-5 and TRBJ2-5; D assignment may be TRBD1 or TRBD2 (6 bases each). CDR1 and CDR2 (germline): MNHEY, SVGAGI. V dropped 6 bases and J dropped 0 bases, with 11 bases sitting between them. The CDR3 totals 14 residues. CDR3 residues: CASSEGGDQETQYF. CDR3 nucleotide sequence: TGTGCCAGCAGCGAGGGGGGAGACCAAGAGACCCAGTACTTC.

The CDR3, as DNA: TGTGCCAGCTCACCGGGCAGGGCGGATGGCTACACCTTC. Protein product: CASSPGRADGYTF. This rearrangement joins TRBV18 to TRBJ1-2; D is perhaps TRBD1 (5 bases). The V gene lost 3 bases and the J gene lost 6 bases, with 11 bases spanning the gap. The CDR3 spans 13 residues. Germline assignment: CDR1 KGHSH and CDR2 LQKENI.

The genes are TRBV19 and TRBJ1-1; 8 bases line up with TRBD1. J was trimmed by 4 bases and V by 6 bases; bases with no gene match: 7. The CDR3 contains 14 residues. The germline gives CDR1 LNHDA, CDR2 SQIVND (reference sequence). DNA of the CDR3: TGTGCCAGTAGGACGACAGGGGACGGCACTGAAGCTTTCTTT. Translation gives CASRTTGDGTEAFF. Supplemented by reference TRBV19 and TRBJ1-1, the full variable domain reads DGGITQSPKYLFRKEGQNVTLSCEQNLNHDAMYWYRQDPGQGLRLIYYSQIVNDFQKGDIAEGYSVSREKKESFPLTVTSAQKNPTAFYLCASRTTGDGTEAFFGQGTRLTVV.

The chain recombines TRBV18 with TRBJ2-3; perhaps TRBD2 as D (5 bases). The V and J ends lost 5 bases and 5 bases respectively, with 14 bases between them. Germline CDR1 and CDR2: KGHSH and LQKENI. This CDR3 comprises 14 residues. The CDR3 DNA follows: TGTGCCAGCTCAGCCGGAACCGCGGGAGATACGCAGTATTTT. It specifies CASSAGTAGDTQYF.

This clone was detected only a few times. V gene TRBV5-6 combines with J gene TRBJ1-6; D is unresolved. Trimming shortened V by 2 bases and J by 4 bases, and 4 bases separated the two germline ends. Germline V CDR1 and CDR2: SGHDT, YYEEEE. The CDR3 spans 13 residues. The CDR3: CASSLRYNSPLHF. The DNA for the CDR3 is TGTGCCAGCAGCTTAAGGTATAATTCACCCCTCCACTTT.